The clone carrying this T cell receptor beta chain was counted ten times or more. Its antigen is as yet unknown. Trimming took off 4 bases at V and 4 bases at J, with 7 bases between the two ends. The CDR3 length is 13 residues. These data are taken from a study of T-cell memory formation after mild COVID-19. Each CDR3 protein is one row after TCRdb ran MiXCR on the 5' RACE reads. The top ten hold around 2.4% of the sample, which has approximately 210,000 distinct CDR3 sequences, around 17% seen once. Broader study findings: Among CD4+ contracting clones, most were CM and EM, and CD8+ ones EMRA. Some SARS-CoV-2-responding clones were already detected in memory before infection.

The source is an adult woman who had mild COVID-19 (a few samples of this study predate the infection). Cell type and time point are not known. Specimen: PBMCs or a T cell subset sorted from them (not recorded which). The V and J genes are TRBV12-3 or TRBV12-4 and TRBJ1-4, with D unresolved. The chain's CDR3 is CASSYQLNEKLFF. CDR3 DNA sequence: TGTGCCAGCAGTTACCAGCTTAATGAAAAACTGTTTTTT.